The 3 T cell receptor beta chains below all came from one sample that was sequenced in a study of blood T cell repertoires in COVID-19. Sequenced by immunoSEQ multiplex PCR; TCRdb stores in-frame clones only, minus some. The data show more than 150,000 clones, 80% to 90% seen once. The sample was peripheral blood. The origin of the receptors is a man in his 60s with acute or convalescent COVID-19.

This clone occurred once. J is TRBJ2-1 and V is TRBV10-3; TRBD2 agrees at 15 bases. Germline CDR1 ENHRY, CDR2 SYGVKD. Trimming cost V 6 bases and J 5 bases; bases outside gene matches: 8. This CDR3 comprises 17 residues. CDR3 sequence reads: CAISRTSGRAGDNEQFF. Here the CDR3 DNA reads TGTGCCATCAGCCGGACTAGCGGGAGGGCCGGGGACAATGAGCAGTTCTTC.

The chain is built from TRBV28 and TRBJ1-5, with TRBD1 as a possible D gene (5 bases). Germline CDR1 is MDHEN and CDR2 is SYDVKM. Deletions cut 6 bases from V and 3 bases from J, with 6 bases between. This CDR3 has 12 residues. The CDR3 bases are TGTGCCAGCAGCAGGGTCAATCAGCCCCAGCATTTT. The encoded protein is CASSRVNQPQHF.

CDR3: CASSWSLGQELNTEAFF. CDR3 DNA sequence: TGTGCCAGCAGCTGGTCGCTCGGACAGGAGTTGAACACTGAAGCTTTCTTT. The genes are TRBV13 and TRBJ1-1; 7 nucleotides line up with TRBD1. The CDR3 runs to 17 residues. Germline V gene lookup returns CDR1 PRHDT and CDR2 FYEKMQ (reference sequence). V lost 4 bases to trimming and J lost 0 bases; unmatched junction nucleotides: 11.